The 19 T cell receptor beta chains in this list originate from one sample, sequenced in a study of beta chain features in type 1 diabetes. cDNA synthesis used the whole RNA isolate, giving expressed TCRB sequences. Profiling relied on immunoSEQ multiplex PCR, and the TCRdb table lists in-frame clones only, not all of them. The repertoire holds about 900,000 clones, with about 17% as singletons. The sequenced sample was naive CD4+ T cells from blood. The receptors here all came from a woman between 18 and 29 years old in good health.

This clone was detected only a few times. V and J are TRBV6-5 and TRBJ1-5, with D tentatively TRBD1 (6 bases). The germline V gene has CDR1 MNHEY and CDR2 SVGAGI. The V end lost 6 bases, the J end lost 7 bases, and 16 bases lay between the germline ends. The CDR3 extends over 14 amino acids. The CDR3 DNA reads TGTGCCAGCAGAGCCGAGGGGGGGACGCAGCCCCAGCATTTT. This translates into CASRAEGGTQPQHF.

The chain couples TRBV4-2 to TRBJ2-7, with 7 bases lining up with TRBD2. Germline assignment: CDR1 LGHNA and CDR2 YNFKEQ. The CDR3 has 13 amino acids. V shed 2 bases and J 7 bases; nucleotides not matched to a gene: 5. The CDR3 here is CASSQSGTGEQYF. CDR3 nucleotides: TGTGCCAGCAGCCAAAGCGGGACGGGAGAGCAGTACTTC.

The chain employs TRBV28 and TRBJ1-1; tentatively, D is TRBD1 (6 bases). The V gene lost 7 bases and the J gene lost 8 bases, with 17 bases spanning the gap. Per germline, CDR1 MDHEN and CDR2 SYDVKM. The CDR3 is made up of 13 amino acids. CDR3 region: CASTLDSRTEAFF. The CDR3 DNA follows: TGTGCCAGCACCCTGGACAGCCGTACGGAAGCTTTCTTT.

The V call is TRBV6-1, the J call TRBJ2-6, with 14 bases identical to TRBD2. Germline trimming cut 4 bases from V and 2 bases from J; bases unmatched to any gene: 4. In germline, CDR1 is MNHNS, CDR2 SASEGT. This CDR3 has 18 amino acids. Written as DNA, the CDR3 is TGTGCCAGCAGTGGCGCGGGACTAGCGGGAGCTGGGGCCAACGTCCTGACTTTC. It translates to CASSGAGLAGAGANVLTF.

This clone has a handful of counts. The chain uses TRBV28 and TRBJ2-2; weak D call: TRBD1 (6 bases). Germline CDR1 and CDR2: MDHEN and SYDVKM. The V gene lost 5 bases and the J gene lost 7 bases, with 20 bases spanning the gap. This CDR3 region has 16 residues. The CDR3 loop is CASSQGSSGRGGELFF. CDR3 nucleotide sequence: TGTGCCAGCAGTCAAGGGAGTTCTGGCAGGGGCGGGGAGCTGTTTTTT.

This clone was seen a handful of times. As DNA, the CDR3 is TGTGCCAGCACCTTAGCGGGAACGAACACCGGGGAGCTGTTTTTT. Translating it yields CASTLAGTNTGELFF. The chain has TRBV28 and TRBJ2-2; 8 nucleotides line up with TRBD2. CDR1 is MDHEN, CDR2 SYDVKM, per germline. V gave up 7 bases and J gave up 0 bases; unmatched junction bases: 4. The CDR3 has 15 residues.

The chain uses TRBV7-9 and TRBJ2-3; D is ambiguous. Between the trimmed V and J ends, which lost 2 bases and 6 bases, there was a span of 18 bases. This CDR3 region has 16 residues. Germline V gene lookup returns CDR1 SEHNR and CDR2 FQNEAQ (reference sequence). The CDR3 sequence: CASSLLGTRRVDTQYF. CDR3 coding DNA: TGTGCCAGCAGCTTATTAGGAACCCGTAGGGTTGATACGCAGTATTTT. Combining the CDR3 with reference TRBV7-9 and TRBJ2-3 gives the whole variable domain DTGVSQNPRHKITKRGQNVTFRCDPISEHNRLYWYRQTLGQGPEFLTYFQNEAQLEKSRLLSDRFSAERPKGSFSTLEIQRTEQGDSAMYLCASSLLGTRRVDTQYFGPGTRLTVL.

The chain links TRBV5-1 to TRBJ2-7; 8 bases fit TRBD2. Germline-derived CDR1 and CDR2 are SGHRS and YFSETQ. CDR3 size: 14 residues. The J segment lost 3 bases and the V segment lost 1 base, leaving 3 bases of the junction unmatched. The DNA for the CDR3 is TGCGCCAGCAGCTTGAGCGGGGGTTTCTACGAGCAGTACTTC. Translation: CASSLSGGFYEQYF.

This clone was seen once. V usage is TRBV28 and J usage is TRBJ2-2; D remains ambiguous. Trimming pared 2 bases from V and 4 bases from J, leaving 8 bases between. CDR1 MDHEN and CDR2 SYDVKM come from the germline V gene. This CDR3 has 14 residues. The CDR3 nucleotides read TGTGCCAGCAGTTTAGGACGGCTCACCGGGGAGCTGTTTTTT. This sequence encodes CASSLGRLTGELFF.

The sample holds a few counts of this clone. The rearrangement links TRBV18 to TRBJ1-1; a weak D match, TRBD1 (6 bases). V gave up 2 bases and J gave up 7 bases, with 11 bases separating them. Germline values: CDR1 KGHSH, CDR2 LQKENI. This CDR3 has 13 residues. The DNA of the CDR3 is TGTGCCAGCTCACCAGCACAGGGCCTTGAAGCTTTCTTT. Its protein is CASSPAQGLEAFF.

This rearrangement joins TRBV7-8 to TRBJ2-1, with TRBD2 matching over 10 bases. The CDR3 runs to 16 residues. V shed 7 bases, J shed 3 bases, and the junction held 9 bases outside the gene matches. Germline V gene data show CDR1 as SGHVS and CDR2 as FQNEAQ. CDR3 sequence: CASTLKRLAGYNEQFF. DNA of the CDR3: TGTGCCAGCACCTTGAAGAGACTAGCGGGCTACAATGAGCAGTTCTTC.

In its sample, this clone was seen a few times. The V gene is TRBV18, the J gene TRBJ2-7, with D tentatively TRBD1 (5 bases). Per germline, CDR1 KGHSH and CDR2 LQKENI. There are 14 residues in the CDR3. Trimming removed 4 bases at V and 4 bases at J, with 14 bases between. The CDR3 nucleotides read TGTGCCAGCTCACAACAGGACCATATATACGAGCAGTACTTC. Translation gives CASSQQDHIYEQYF.

Only a few counts were recorded for this clone. This rearrangement joins TRBV9 to TRBJ2-2; 12 bases align to TRBD2. The J segment lost 4 bases and the V segment lost 2 bases, leaving 3 bases of the junction unmatched. The CDR3 is 16 amino acids. Germline CDR1 is SGDLS and CDR2 is YYNGEE. As DNA, the CDR3 is TGTGCCAGCAGCGTCGAGGGACTAGCGGGCACCGGGGAGCTGTTTTTT. This encodes CASSVEGLAGTGELFF.

Here the CDR3 DNA reads TGTGCCAGCAGCTCAGGGTGGAATCAGCCCCAGCATTTT. This gives the protein CASSSGWNQPQHF. The chain uses TRBV7-2 and TRBJ1-5; D may be TRBD1 (5 bases). Germline V lookup: CDR1 SGHTA, CDR2 FQGNSA. V gave up 4 bases and J gave up 4 bases, with 8 bases separating them. The CDR3 loop spans 13 amino acids.

This chain connects TRBV6-5 to TRBJ2-7; 7 bases fit TRBD2. The CDR3 sequence is 15 residues long. The V segment lost 7 bases and the J segment 3 bases; nucleotides outside the gene matches: 12. CDR1 and CDR2 from the germline V gene are MNHEY and SVGAGI. CDR3 nucleotides: TGTGCCAGCACCGGGGGGACCTCGCATTTCTACGAGCAGTACTTC. Translation gives CASTGGTSHFYEQYF.

This clone has a handful of counts. The junction differs from germline at one of its ends, possibly a read error. This chain joins TRBV5-4 and TRBJ2-7; TRBD2 matches 12 bases. The CDR3 runs to 12 residues. The V gene's germline CDR1 is SGHNT and CDR2 YYREEE (reference sequence). This CDR3 is CASSSWTSGITF. The CDR3 nucleotides read TGTGCCAGCAGCTCATGGACTAGCGGGATCACCTTC.

This clone was seen just once. The chain couples TRBV7-2 to TRBJ1-3; D not resolved. Trimming took off 2 bases at V and 4 bases at J, with 12 bases between the two ends. In germline, CDR1 is SGHTA, CDR2 FQGNSA. The CDR3 loop spans 15 amino acids. DNA for the CDR3: TGTGCCAGCAGCTTAAGGGAACCTTGGGGAAACACCATATATTTT. As protein: CASSLREPWGNTIYF.

V and J are TRBV28 and TRBJ2-7; 7 bases are a match to TRBD1. CDR1 and CDR2 (germline): MDHEN, SYDVKM. The CDR3 is 15 amino acids. V lost 7 bases and J lost 0; bases outside the gene matches: 9. The CDR3 nucleotides are TGTGCCAGCAACCCCCGAACAGGGGTCTCCTACGAGCAGTACTTC. Translated, it gives CASNPRTGVSYEQYF.

This clone was counted between two and nine times. The chain couples TRBV10-2 to TRBJ2-5; TRBD1 aligns across 9 bases. Germline V gene lookup returns CDR1 WSHSY and CDR2 SAAADI. V lost 6 bases to trimming and J lost 3 bases; unmatched junction nucleotides: 8. The CDR3 runs to 15 residues. The CDR3 nucleotides are TGCGCCAGCAGCCCCGGGACAGGGAGGGAAGAGACCCAGTACTTC. Protein sequence: CASSPGTGREETQYF.